This section outlines one T cell receptor (beta chain) sequence together with its context. Its specificity is not known. The ends lost 3 bases at V and 2 bases at J; junction bases unmatched: 11. The CDR3 loop spans 17 amino acids. From germline, CDR1 is SNHLY and CDR2 FYNNEI. Treatment described: oral pan-JAK inhibitor, 5-10 mg twice daily. Cell sorting was applied to PBMCs, and CD4+ and CD8+ T cells were collected. The entry originates in a study of CD8+ T cells in alopecia areata. At the level of the study: It was 6 to 18 months of tofacitinib, and then there were 6 months off drug. Study-level findings and limits: Besides other cells, scalp samples also yield sequences of resident alphabeta T cells from normal skin. Clonality was higher in lesional than normal scalp, especially in alopecia totalis/universalis.

Extraction and reverse transcription of RNA yielded cDNA as the sequencing template. Method: immunoSEQ multiplex PCR; TCRdb's copy keeps in-frame clones and lacks some. The data hold approximately 220,000 clones, with under 40% observed a single time. The clonotype was recovered from a human donor with alopecia areata. The material was CD4+ T cells sorted from blood, obtained around week 31, from a patient treated with tofacitinib. The chain employs TRBV2 and TRBJ2-7; 9 bases align to TRBD2. The CDR3 DNA reads TGTGCCAGCAGTGACATTCGGGTTAGCGGGGGAGCCTACGAGCAGTACTTC. It translates to CASSDIRVSGGAYEQYF.